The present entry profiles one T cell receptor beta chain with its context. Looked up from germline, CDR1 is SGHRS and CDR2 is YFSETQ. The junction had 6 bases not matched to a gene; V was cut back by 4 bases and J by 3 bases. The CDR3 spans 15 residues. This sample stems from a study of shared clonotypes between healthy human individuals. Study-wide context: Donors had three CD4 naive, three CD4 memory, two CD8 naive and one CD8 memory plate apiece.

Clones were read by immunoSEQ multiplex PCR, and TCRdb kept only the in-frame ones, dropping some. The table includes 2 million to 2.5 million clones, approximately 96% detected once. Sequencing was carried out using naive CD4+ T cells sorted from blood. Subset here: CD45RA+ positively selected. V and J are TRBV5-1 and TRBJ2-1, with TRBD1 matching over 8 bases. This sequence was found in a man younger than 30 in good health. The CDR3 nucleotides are TGCGCCAGCAGCGTCATGACAGGGGACTACAATGAGCAGTTCTTC. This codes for CASSVMTGDYNEQFF. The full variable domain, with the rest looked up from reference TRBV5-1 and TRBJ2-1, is KAGVTQTPRYLIKTRGQQVTLSCSPISGHRSVSWYQQTPGQGLQFLFEYFSETQRNKGNFPGRFSGRQFSNSRSEMNVSTLELGDSALYLCASSVMTGDYNEQFFGPGTRLTVL.